The rows below give T cell receptor beta chains drawn from one sample of a study of T cells in Graves' hyperthyroidism and ophthalmopathy. TCRdb independently ran MiXCR on the multiplex PCR reads; one entry per CDR3 protein. The sample carries around 100,000 distinct CDR3 sequences, 45% to 50% recorded once. What was sequenced was blood. The receptors shown here come from a man aged 35-49 years with Graves' hyperthyroidism. Each CDR3 is given with its conserved first and last residue. D genes are given only for firm matches. Not every row has a clone size; where given, it reads once, few, many or a size class.

TRBJ1-5 | NA | 18 | NA | TRBV27 | CASSSLRGGTLGNQPQHF | TGTGCCAGCAGTAGCCTAAGGGGGGGCACCCTCGGCAATCAGCCCCAGCATTTT
TRBJ2-7 | NA | 10 | NA | TRBV20-1 | CSASGGEQYF | TGCAGTGCTAGTGGGGGTGAGCAGTACTTC
TRBJ1-1 | TRBD1 | 17 | many | TRBV10-3 | CAISGPNRDRDYPEAFF | TGTGCCATCAGTGGTCCCAACCGGGACAGGGATTATCCTGAAGCTTTCTTT
TRBJ1-1 | NA | 10 | NA | TRBV9 | CARGHSEAFF | TGTGCCAGGGGGCATAGTGAAGCTTTCTTT
TRBJ1-2 | NA | 17 | NA | TRBV7-9 | CASRPPGRGLANYGYTF | TGTGCCAGCAGACCCCCAGGGAGGGGTTTAGCTAACTATGGCTACACCTTC
TRBJ2-3 | NA | 13 | many | TRBV20-1 | CSARMASTDTQYF | TGCAGTGCTAGAATGGCTAGCACAGATACGCAGTATTTT
TRBJ2-2 | NA | 12 | once | TRBV7-9 | CASSLDRGELFF | TGTGCCAGCAGCTTAGACAGGGGGGAGCTGTTTTTT
TRBJ1-4 | NA | 13 | few | TRBV28 | CASSAQLNEKLFF | TGTGCCAGCAGTGCTCAGCTAAATGAAAAACTGTTTTTT
TRBJ2-7 | TRBD1 | 14 | many | TRBV2 | CARDGTGGSYEQYF | TGTGCCCGCGACGGGACAGGGGGCTCCTACGAGCAGTACTTC
TRBJ2-7 | TRBD2 | 13 | many | TRBV7-9 | CASSFSGSNEQYF | TGTGCCAGCAGCTTCAGCGGGAGTAACGAGCAGTACTTC
TRBJ2-3 | NA | 14 | many | TRBV11-2 | CASSPPPSTDTQYF | TGTGCCAGCAGCCCGCCCCCTAGCACAGATACGCAGTATTTT
TRBJ2-1 | TRBD2 | 15 | NA | TRBV7-9 | CASSPSGSGTDTQFF | TGTGCCAGCAGCCCTAGCGGGAGCGGCACAGATACGCAGTTCTTC
TRBJ1-5 | NA | 13 | NA | TRBV2 | CASIEGGDQPQHF | TGTGCCAGCATCGAGGGGGGGGATCAGCCCCAGCATTTT
TRBJ2-5 | NA | 15 | many | TRBV19 | CASSPYPGVQETQYF | TGTGCCAGTAGTCCGTACCCGGGAGTCCAAGAGACCCAGTACTTC
TRBJ1-5 | NA | 13 | many | TRBV24-1 | CATSGGWGQPQHF | TGTGCCACCAGTGGTGGTTGGGGACAGCCCCAGCATTTT
TRBJ2-7 | TRBD1 | 15 | many | TRBV11-2 | CASRHGQGGSYEQYF | TGTGCCAGCAGACACGGACAGGGGGGCTCCTACGAGCAGTACTTC
TRBJ2-5 | NA | 13 | many | TRBV28 | CASGLQGWETQYF | TGTGCCAGCGGTCTACAGGGATGGGAGACCCAGTACTTC
TRBJ2-5 | NA | 14 | many | TRBV24-1 | CATSASGTQETQYF | TGTGCCACCAGTGCGAGTGGGACCCAAGAGACCCAGTACTTC
TRBJ2-7 | NA | 14 | many | TRBV7-9 | CASSLGGENYEQYF | TGTGCCAGCAGCTTGGGGGGAGAAAACTACGAGCAGTACTTC
TRBJ2-5 | TRBD2 | 13 | NA | TRBV7-6 | CASSFSGGETQCF | TGTGCCAGCAGCTTCAGCGGGGGTGAGACCCAGTGCTTC
TRBJ1-2 | NA | 15 | many | TRBV19 | CASRERGLSNYGYTF | TGTGCCAGTAGAGAACGGGGCCTATCTAACTATGGCTACACCTTC
TRBJ1-5 | NA | 15 | many | TRBV5-1 | CASSLSGVGNQPQHF | TGCGCCAGCAGCTTGTCGGGGGTTGGTAATCAGCCCCAGCATTTT
TRBJ1-2 | NA | 13 | NA | TRBV6-5 | CAGTLGLNYGYTF | TGCGCCGGCACACTGGGCCTTAACTATGGCTACACCTTC
TRBJ2-1 | TRBD2 | 16 | NA | TRBV7-2 | CASSYSWRGGDNEQFF | TGTGCCAGCAGTTACTCGTGGCGGGGGGGTGACAATGAGCAGTTCTTC
TRBJ2-7 | NA | 12 | many | TRBV10-1 | CASSDGSYEQYF | TGCGCCAGCAGTGATGGATCCTACGAGCAGTACTTC
TRBJ1-2 | TRBD1 | 17 | NA | TRBV20-1 | CSASVDTGGALTHGYTF | TGCAGTGCTAGTGTGGACACAGGGGGCGCTCTTACTCATGGCTACACCTTC
TRBJ1-5 | NA | 13 | many | TRBV19 | CASSQGRGQPQHF | TGTGCCAGCTCACAGGGAAGAGGGCAGCCCCAGCATTTT
TRBJ2-5 | NA | 16 | NA | TRBV19 | CASSSGAGAYQETQYF | TGTGCCAGTAGTTCAGGGGCAGGGGCGTACCAAGAGACCCAGTACTTC
TRBJ1-5 | NA | 14 | many | TRBV6-6 | CASSPRVPNQPQHF | TGTGCTAGCAGCCCGAGGGTCCCCAATCAGCCCCAGCATTTT
TRBJ2-7 | NA | 11 | many | TRBV20-1 | CSAREQSEQYF | TGCAGTGCTAGGGAGCAGAGTGAGCAGTACTTC
TRBJ2-1 | NA | 14 | many | TRBV20-1 | CSASRGTGYNEQFF | TGCAGTGCTAGCAGAGGAACGGGATACAATGAGCAGTTCTTC
TRBJ1-6 | NA | 13 | NA | TRBV7-9 | CASSRQDNSPLHF | TGTGCCAGCAGCCGACAGGATAATTCACCCCTCCACTTT
TRBJ2-7 | NA | 14 | many | TRBV5-1 | CASSLGVGSYEQYF | TGCGCCAGCAGCTTGGGGGTAGGGTCCTACGAGCAGTACTTC
TRBJ1-1 | NA | 15 | few | TRBV4-1 | CASSQPQLGGPEAFF | TGCGCCAGCAGCCAACCCCAGTTGGGGGGCCCTGAAGCTTTCTTT
TRBJ1-5 | NA | 14 | NA | TRBV7-6 | CASSLGGPGQPQHF | TGTGCCAGCAGCTTAGGGGGACCGGGTCAGCCCCAGCATTTT
TRBJ2-2 | NA | 13 | many | TRBV11-2 | CASSNRNTGELFF | TGTGCCAGCAGCAACCGGAACACCGGGGAGCTGTTTTTT
TRBJ2-7 | TRBD1 | 13 | NA | TRBV20-1 | CSARGTGTYEQYF | TGCAGTGCTAGGGGGACAGGAACGTACGAGCAGTACTTC
TRBJ1-5 | TRBD1 | 14 | NA | TRBV2 | CASTDRGGGKPQHF | TGTGCCAGCACAGACAGGGGGGGAGGCAAGCCCCAGCATTTT
TRBJ2-1 | NA | 13 | few | TRBV30 | CAWSGQRYNEQFF | TGTGCCTGGAGTGGTCAGCGGTACAATGAGCAGTTCTTC
TRBJ2-7 | NA | 12 | many | TRBV7-2 | CASSFTANEQYF | TGTGCCAGCAGCTTCACGGCTAACGAGCAGTACTTC
TRBJ2-3 | TRBD2 | 14 | NA | TRBV9 | CASTTSGGWNEQYF | TGTGCCAGCACGACTAGCGGGGGCTGGAATGAGCAGTATTTT
TRBJ2-1 | TRBD2 | 12 | NA | TRBV20-1 | CSAPRTSGSQFF | TGCAGTGCTCCCCGGACTAGCGGGAGTCAGTTCTTC
TRBJ2-7 | NA | 12 | NA | TRBV3-2 | CASGGSSYGQYF | TGTGCCAGCGGGGGCAGCTCCTACGGGCAGTACTTC
TRBJ2-3 | TRBD2 | 15 | NA | TRBV11-2 | CASSQGLADTDTQYF | TGTGCCAGCAGTCAGGGACTAGCAGACACAGATACGCAGTATTTT
TRBJ1-4 | NA | 14 | many | TRBV5-5 | CASSLYNRDEKLFF | TGTGCCAGCAGCTTGTATAACAGGGATGAAAAACTGTTTTTT